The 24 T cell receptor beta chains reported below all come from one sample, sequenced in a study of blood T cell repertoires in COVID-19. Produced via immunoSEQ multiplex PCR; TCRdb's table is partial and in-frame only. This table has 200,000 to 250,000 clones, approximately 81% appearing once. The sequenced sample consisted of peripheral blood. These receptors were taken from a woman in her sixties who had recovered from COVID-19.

The CDR3 DNA reads as TGTGCCACCGGGTCCGGGAGCTCTAATGAAAAACTGTTTTTT. This encodes CATGSGSSNEKLFF. This chain uses TRBV15 with TRBJ1-4; unclear D gene. The CDR3 covers 14 residues. The germline V gene has CDR1 LNHNV and CDR2 YYDKDF (reference sequence). V was pared by 8 bases and J by 3 bases, with 13 bases between.

In DNA form, the CDR3 reads TGTGCCAGCAGTTTTGTCCTAGCGGGGGGGCCCGCTGAGCAGTTCTTC. Amino acid sequence: CASSFVLAGGPAEQFF. The chain is built from TRBV6-5 and TRBJ2-1; the match to TRBD2 covers 12 bases. From germline, CDR1 is MNHEY and CDR2 SVGAGI. This CDR3 has 16 amino acids. The V segment lost 4 bases and the J segment 9 bases; nucleotides outside the gene matches: 10.

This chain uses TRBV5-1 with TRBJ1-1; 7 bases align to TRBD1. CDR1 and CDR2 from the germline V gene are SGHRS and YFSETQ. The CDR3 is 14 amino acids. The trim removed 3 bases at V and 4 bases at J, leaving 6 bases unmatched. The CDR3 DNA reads TGCGCCAGCAGCTACAGGGGTCGAGGCACTGAAGCTTTCTTT. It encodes CASSYRGRGTEAFF. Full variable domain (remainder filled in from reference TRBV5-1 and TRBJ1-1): KAGVTQTPRYLIKTRGQQVTLSCSPISGHRSVSWYQQTPGQGLQFLFEYFSETQRNKGNFPGRFSGRQFSNSRSEMNVSTLELGDSALYLCASSYRGRGTEAFFGQGTRLTVV.

Here the CDR3 DNA reads TGTGCCAGTAGTATATCTGGGGGCTCTTTTAACTATGGCTACACCTTC. This codes for CASSISGGSFNYGYTF. The chain is built from TRBV19 and TRBJ1-2, with D possibly being TRBD1 (6 bases). V was clipped by 2 bases and J by 1 base, with 14 bases between them. Germline V gene lookup returns CDR1 LNHDA and CDR2 SQIVND (reference sequence). The CDR3 covers 16 residues. Full variable domain (missing parts from reference TRBV19 and TRBJ1-2): DGGITQSPKYLFRKEGQNVTLSCEQNLNHDAMYWYRQDPGQGLRLIYYSQIVNDFQKGDIAEGYSVSREKKESFPLTVTSAQKNPTAFYLCASSISGGSFNYGYTFGSGTRLTVV.

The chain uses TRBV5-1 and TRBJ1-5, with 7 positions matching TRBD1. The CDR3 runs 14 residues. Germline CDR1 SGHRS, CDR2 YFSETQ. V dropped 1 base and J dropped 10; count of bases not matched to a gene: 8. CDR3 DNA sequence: TGCGCCAGCAGCTTGTCGGAAGGGGGCATCCCCCAGCATTTT. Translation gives CASSLSEGGIPQHF.

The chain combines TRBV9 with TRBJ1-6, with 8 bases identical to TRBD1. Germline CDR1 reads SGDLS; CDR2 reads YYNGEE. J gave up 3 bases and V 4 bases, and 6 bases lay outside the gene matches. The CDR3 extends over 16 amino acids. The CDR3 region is CASSPPGQGYNSPLHF. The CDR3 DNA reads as TGTGCCAGCAGCCCCCCCGGACAGGGCTATAATTCACCCCTCCACTTT.

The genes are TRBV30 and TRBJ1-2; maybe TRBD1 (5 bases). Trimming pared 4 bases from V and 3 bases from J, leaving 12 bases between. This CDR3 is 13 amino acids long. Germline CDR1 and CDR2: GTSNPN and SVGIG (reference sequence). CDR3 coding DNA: TGTGCCTGGAAGGCAGGGTTGGACTATGGCTACACCTTC. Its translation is CAWKAGLDYGYTF. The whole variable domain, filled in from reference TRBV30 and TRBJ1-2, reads SQTIHQWPATLVQPVGSPLSLECTVEGTSNPNLYWYRQAAGRGLQLLFYSVGIGQISSEVPQNLSASRPQDRQFILSSKKLLLSDSGFYLCAWKAGLDYGYTFGSGTRLTVV.

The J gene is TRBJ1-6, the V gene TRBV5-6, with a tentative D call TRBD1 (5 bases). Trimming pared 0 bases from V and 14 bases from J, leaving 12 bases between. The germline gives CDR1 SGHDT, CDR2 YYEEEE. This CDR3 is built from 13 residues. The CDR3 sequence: CASSLAGAVALHF. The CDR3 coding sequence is TGTGCCAGCAGCTTGGCTGGGGCCGTGGCCCTCCACTTT.

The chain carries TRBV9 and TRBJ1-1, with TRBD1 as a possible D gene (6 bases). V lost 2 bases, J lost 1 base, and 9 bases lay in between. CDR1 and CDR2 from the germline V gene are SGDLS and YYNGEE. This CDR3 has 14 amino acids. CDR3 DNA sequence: TGTGCCAGCAGCGTGGGGGGGCAGAACACTGAAGCTTTCTTT. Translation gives CASSVGGQNTEAFF.

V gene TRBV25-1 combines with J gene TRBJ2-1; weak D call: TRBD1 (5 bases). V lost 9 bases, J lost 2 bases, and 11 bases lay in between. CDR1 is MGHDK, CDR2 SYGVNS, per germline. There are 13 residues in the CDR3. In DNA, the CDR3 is TGTGCCAGTTCTGAGACAGCCTACAATGAGCAGTTCTTC. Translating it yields CASSETAYNEQFF.

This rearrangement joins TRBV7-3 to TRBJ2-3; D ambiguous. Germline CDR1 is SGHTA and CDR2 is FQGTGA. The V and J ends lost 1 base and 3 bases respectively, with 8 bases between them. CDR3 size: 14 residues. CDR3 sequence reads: CASSLSAGTDTQYF. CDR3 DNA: TGTGCCAGCAGCTTAAGCGCCGGGACAGATACGCAGTATTTT.

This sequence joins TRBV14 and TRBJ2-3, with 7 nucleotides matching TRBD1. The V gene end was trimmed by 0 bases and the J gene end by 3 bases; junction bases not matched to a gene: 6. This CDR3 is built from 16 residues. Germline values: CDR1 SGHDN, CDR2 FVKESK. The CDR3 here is CASSQEATGKTDTQYF. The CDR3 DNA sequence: TGTGCCAGCAGCCAAGAGGCGACAGGGAAGACAGATACGCAGTATTTT.

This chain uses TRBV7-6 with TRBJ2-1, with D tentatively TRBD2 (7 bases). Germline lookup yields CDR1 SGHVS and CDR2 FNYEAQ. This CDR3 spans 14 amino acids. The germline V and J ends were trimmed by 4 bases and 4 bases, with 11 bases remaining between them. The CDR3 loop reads CASSWGGPYNEQFF. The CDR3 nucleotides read TGTGCCAGCAGCTGGGGGGGGCCTTACAATGAGCAGTTCTTC. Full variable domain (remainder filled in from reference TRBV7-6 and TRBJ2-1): GAGVSQSPRYKVTKRGQDVALRCDPISGHVSLYWYRQALGQGPEFLTYFNYEAQQDKSGLPNDRFSAERPEGSISTLTIQRTEQRDSAMYRCASSWGGPYNEQFFGPGTRLTVL.

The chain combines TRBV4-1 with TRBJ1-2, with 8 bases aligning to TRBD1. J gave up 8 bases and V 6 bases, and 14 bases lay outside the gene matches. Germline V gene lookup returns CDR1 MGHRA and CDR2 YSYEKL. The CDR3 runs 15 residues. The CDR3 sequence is CASRPTGTGVEGYTF. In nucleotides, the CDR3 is TGCGCCAGCAGACCAACCGGGACAGGTGTGGAGGGCTACACCTTC.

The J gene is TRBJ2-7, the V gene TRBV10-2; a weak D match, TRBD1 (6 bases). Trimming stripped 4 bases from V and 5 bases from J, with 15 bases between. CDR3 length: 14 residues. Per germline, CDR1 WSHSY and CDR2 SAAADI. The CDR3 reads CASSGGRGFHEQYF. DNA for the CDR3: TGCGCCAGCAGTGGGGGCAGGGGTTTCCACGAGCAGTACTTC.

CDR3 in amino acids: CAWSRDRGNIQYF. In DNA, the CDR3 is TGTGCCTGGAGTCGGGACAGGGGTAACATTCAGTACTTC. The chain links TRBV30 to TRBJ2-4, with 10 bases that match TRBD1. Trimming removed 2 bases from V and 7 bases from J; junction bases left unmatched: 2. Per the germline V gene, CDR1 is GTSNPN and CDR2 is SVGIG (reference sequence). The CDR3 extends over 13 amino acids.

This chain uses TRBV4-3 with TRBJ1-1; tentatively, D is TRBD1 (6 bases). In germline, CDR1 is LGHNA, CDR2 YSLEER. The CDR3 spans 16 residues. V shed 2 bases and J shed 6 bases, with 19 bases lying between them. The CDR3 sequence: CASSQYPRTVGSEAFF. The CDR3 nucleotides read TGCGCCAGCAGCCAATATCCACGGACAGTCGGATCTGAAGCTTTCTTT.

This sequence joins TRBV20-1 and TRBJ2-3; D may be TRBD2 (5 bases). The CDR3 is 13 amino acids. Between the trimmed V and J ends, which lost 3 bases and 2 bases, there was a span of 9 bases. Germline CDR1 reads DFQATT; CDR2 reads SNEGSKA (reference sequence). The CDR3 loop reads CSASVRATDTQYF. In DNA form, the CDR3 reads TGCAGTGCTAGTGTGCGGGCCACAGATACGCAGTATTTT.

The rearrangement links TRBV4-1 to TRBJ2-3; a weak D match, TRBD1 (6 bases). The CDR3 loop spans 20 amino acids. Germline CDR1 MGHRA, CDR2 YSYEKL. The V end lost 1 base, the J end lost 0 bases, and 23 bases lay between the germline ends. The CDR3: CASSQVLTGTRWASTDTQYF. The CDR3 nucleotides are TGCGCCAGCAGCCAAGTATTAACAGGGACCCGATGGGCAAGCACAGATACGCAGTATTTT.

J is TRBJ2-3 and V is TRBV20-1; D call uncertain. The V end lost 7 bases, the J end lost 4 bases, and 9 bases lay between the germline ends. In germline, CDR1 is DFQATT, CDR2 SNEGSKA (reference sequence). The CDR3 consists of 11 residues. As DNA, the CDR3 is TGCAGTGGGCGACGGGCAGATACGCAGTATTTT. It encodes CSGRRADTQYF.

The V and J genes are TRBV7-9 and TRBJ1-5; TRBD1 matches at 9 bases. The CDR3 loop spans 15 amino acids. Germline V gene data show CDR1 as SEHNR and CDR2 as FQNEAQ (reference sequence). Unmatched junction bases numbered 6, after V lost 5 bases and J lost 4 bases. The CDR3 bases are TGTGCCAGCAGCCCCGGGACAGGGCGTAATCAGCCCCAGCATTTT. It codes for CASSPGTGRNQPQHF.

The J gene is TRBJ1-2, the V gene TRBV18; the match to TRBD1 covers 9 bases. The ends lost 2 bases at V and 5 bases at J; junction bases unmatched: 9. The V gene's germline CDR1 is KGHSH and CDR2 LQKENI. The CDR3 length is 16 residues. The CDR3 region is CASSPDNPGQGYGYTF. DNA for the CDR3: TGTGCCAGCTCACCAGACAATCCGGGACAGGGTTATGGCTACACCTTC.

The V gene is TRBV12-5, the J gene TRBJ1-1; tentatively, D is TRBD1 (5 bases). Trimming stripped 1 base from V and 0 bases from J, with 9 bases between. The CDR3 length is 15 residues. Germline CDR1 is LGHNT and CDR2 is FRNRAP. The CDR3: CASGLGPGMNTEAFF. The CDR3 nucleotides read TGTGCTAGTGGTTTGGGTCCAGGGATGAACACTGAAGCTTTCTTT.

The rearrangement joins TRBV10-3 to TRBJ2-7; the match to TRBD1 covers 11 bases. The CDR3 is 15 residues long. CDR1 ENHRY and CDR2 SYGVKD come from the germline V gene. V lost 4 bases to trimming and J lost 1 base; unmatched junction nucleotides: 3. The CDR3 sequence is CAISAGTGGSYEQYF. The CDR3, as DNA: TGTGCCATCAGTGCCGGGACAGGGGGATCCTACGAGCAGTACTTC.